Sequencing of this TCR beta chain was carried out in a study of molecular identifiers for immune sequencing clone quantification. Background on the study: Four portions were sequenced after RNA from roughly 21,000 or 96,000 naive CD8 cells was split five ways in replicates. General study results and limits: Clones exceeding 20 RNA copies carried over 99% of effector molecules but under 1% of naive-cell molecules.

Naive CD8 library inputs spanned roughly 20,000 to 1,100,000 sorted cells and 10%, 30% or 50% RNA. The authors gated naive CD8 T cells as CD8+CD4-CCR7+CD45RA+ for sorting. Using its own MiXCR run on the PCR reads, TCRdb lists one record per CDR3 protein. The sample has roughly 630,000 distinct CDR3 sequences; around 25% are singletons. Trimming took off 0 bases at V and 0 bases at J, with 6 bases between the two ends. The CDR3 has 14 residues. The V gene's germline CDR1 is SGHRS and CDR2 YFSETQ. This clonotype was counted ten times or more. As yet, its antigen is unknown. The chain links TRBV5-1 to TRBJ2-5; no clear D gene. The source of this sequence is a human donor in good health. Some libraries in this study had Jurkat cell RNA spiked in. Sequences were obtained from naive CD8+ T cells from blood, with Jurkat cell RNA spiked in. The subset here: FACS-sorted CD8+CD4-CCR7+CD45RA+ naive T cells. Written as DNA, the CDR3 is TGCGCCAGCAGCTTGGGGGCAAACCAAGAGACCCAGTACTTC. Its protein product is CASSLGANQETQYF.